The clone carrying this TCR beta chain turned up a few times. Its specificity is not known. The CDR3 is 13 residues long. The germline V gene has CDR1 LNHNV and CDR2 YYDKDF (reference sequence). The J segment lost 7 bases and the V segment lost 0 bases, leaving 2 bases of the junction unmatched. The record originates from a study of T cell repertoires in cytomegalovirus infection. Looking at the study overall: Well-studied HLA-B-restricted CMV epitopes were used in the study alongside recently identified HLA-C-restricted ones. Public TCR beta signatures were indicative of both CMV infection and a matching HLA type. General study points: HLA-C-restricted CMV-specific TCR beta clonotypes were dominant in the ex vivo response.

MiXCR was run by TCRdb on the reads, yielding one entry per CDR3 protein. The table shows over 250,000 distinct CDR3 sequences, with around 20% occurring only once. The source of this sequence is a human donor in good health (CMV status not recorded). Some clones in this sample may be carry-over from other donors' samples. The sample consisted of cultured PBMCs, taken from culture after CMV antigen stimulation. This chain joins TRBV15 and TRBJ2-7; 8 bases line up with TRBD2. CDR3 nucleotide sequence: TGTGCCACCAGCAGAGATCGGGGGGGTGAGCAGTACGTC. It specifies CATSRDRGGEQYV.